This T cell receptor (beta chain) is from a study of blood T cell repertoires in COVID-19. Study at large: Spain, Italy and the United States supplied samples that represented acute and convalescent COVID-19.

Some clones are missing from TCRdb's copy, which holds only in-frame ones; the method was immunoSEQ multiplex PCR. This sample yields roughly 73,000 clones, of which 80% to 90% are seen a single time; roughly 8.8% belongs to the top ten. Sequenced material: peripheral blood. The clonotype originates from a man at least 80 years old with acute or convalescent COVID-19.

CDR3 in DNA: TGTGCCGGCGGATATAGCAATCAGCCCCAGCATTTT. The encoded protein is CAGGYSNQPQHF. This rearrangement joins TRBV2 to TRBJ1-5, with unresolved D. Per germline, CDR1 SNHLY and CDR2 FYNNEI. Trimming left V 11 bases short and J 0 bases short, with 8 bases between. This CDR3 contains 12 residues.